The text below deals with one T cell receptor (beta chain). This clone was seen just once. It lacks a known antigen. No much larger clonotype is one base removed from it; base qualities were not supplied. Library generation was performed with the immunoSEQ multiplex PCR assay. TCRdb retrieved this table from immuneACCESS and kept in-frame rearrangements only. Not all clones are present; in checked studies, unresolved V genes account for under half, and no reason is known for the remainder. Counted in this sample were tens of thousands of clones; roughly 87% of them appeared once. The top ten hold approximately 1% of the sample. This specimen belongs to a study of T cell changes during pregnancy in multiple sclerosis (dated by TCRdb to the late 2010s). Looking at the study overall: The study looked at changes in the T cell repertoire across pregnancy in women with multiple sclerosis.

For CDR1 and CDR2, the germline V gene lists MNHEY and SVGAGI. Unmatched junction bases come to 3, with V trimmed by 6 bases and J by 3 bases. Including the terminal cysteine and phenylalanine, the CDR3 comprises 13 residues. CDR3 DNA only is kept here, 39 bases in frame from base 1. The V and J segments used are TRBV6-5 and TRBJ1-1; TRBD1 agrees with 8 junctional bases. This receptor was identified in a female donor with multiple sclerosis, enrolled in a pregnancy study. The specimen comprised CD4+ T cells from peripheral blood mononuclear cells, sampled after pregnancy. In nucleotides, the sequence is TGTGCCAGCAGCCTACAGGGGGACACTGAAGCTTTCTTT. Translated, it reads CASSLQGDTEAFF.